One sample yielded the 13 T cell receptor beta chains listed below, sequenced in a study of cytomegalovirus exposure and HLA in healthy donors. PCR amplification relied on 60 Vbeta primers (plus 13 Jbeta primers). TCRdb's table, derived via immunoSEQ multiplex PCR, lists solely in-frame clones and lacks some. The data hold approximately 79,000 clones, with 78% observed a single time. Sequencing used PBMCs. These receptors all stem from a male donor in good health and CMV-seropositive.

The chain carries TRBV11-3 and TRBJ1-1, with D maybe TRBD1 (6 bases). Between the trimmed V and J ends, which lost 3 bases and 2 bases, there was a span of 10 bases. Germline V gives CDR1 SGHNT, CDR2 YENEEA. The CDR3 extends over 14 amino acids. CDR3 nucleotide sequence: TGTGCCAGCAGCTTTTCAGGGGAAAACACTGAAGCTTTCTTT. The encoded protein is CASSFSGENTEAFF.

The chain recombines TRBV28 with TRBJ1-1; D perhaps matches TRBD1 (6 bases). Germline-derived CDR1 and CDR2 are MDHEN and SYDVKM. CDR3 size: 14 residues. V was trimmed by 6 bases and J by 1 base, leaving 12 bases between them. CDR3 sequence: CASRRGAGNTEAFF. CDR3 coding DNA: TGTGCCAGCAGACGGGGGGCAGGGAACACTGAAGCTTTCTTT.

This clone was found a few times. The chain has TRBV4-1 and TRBJ1-6; no firm D call. CDR3 length equals 15 residues. The V end was cut by 0 bases, the J end by 7 bases, with 10 bases between. The germline V gene encodes CDR1 MGHRA and CDR2 YSYEKL. This CDR3 reads CASSQDWAGNSPLHF. The DNA for the CDR3 is TGCGCCAGCAGCCAAGACTGGGCGGGGAATTCACCCCTCCACTTT.

J is TRBJ1-4 and V is TRBV4-2, with 7 bases identical to TRBD1. CDR3 length: 15 amino acids. The germline V gene encodes CDR1 LGHNA and CDR2 YNFKEQ. J gave up 4 bases and V 0 bases, and 2 bases lay outside the gene matches. The CDR3 here is CASSQDGTDNEKLFF. In DNA form, the CDR3 reads TGTGCCAGCAGCCAAGACGGGACAGATAATGAAAAACTGTTTTTT.

V usage is TRBV5-1 and J usage is TRBJ2-1, with 11 nucleotides matching TRBD2. Germline lookup yields CDR1 SGHRS and CDR2 YFSETQ. Unmatched junction bases numbered 8, after V lost 0 bases and J lost 9 bases. The CDR3 has 16 residues. The CDR3 DNA reads as TGCGCCAGCAGCTTGGGACTAGCGGGGCCTACGGGTGAGCAGTTCTTC. It is translated as CASSLGLAGPTGEQFF.

This clone has a handful of counts. The rearrangement uses TRBV6-5 and TRBJ2-1; 7 bases are shared with TRBD1. Germline CDR1 is MNHEY and CDR2 is SVGAGI. The CDR3 has 15 residues. J gave up 1 base and V 6 bases, and 6 bases lay outside the gene matches. The chain's CDR3 is CASSAEDRSYNEQFF. For the CDR3, the DNA is TGTGCCAGCAGCGCCGAGGACAGGTCCTACAATGAGCAGTTCTTC.

The chain employs TRBV19 and TRBJ2-5; 8 positions agree with TRBD1. Germline CDR1 and CDR2: LNHDA and SQIVND (reference sequence). The CDR3 runs 14 residues. V gave up 5 bases and J gave up 11 bases; unmatched junction bases: 13. The DNA for the CDR3 is TGTGCCAGTAGTGCCGGGACAGGCTTCGGGGAGCAGTACTTC. It specifies CASSAGTGFGEQYF. The entire variable domain, with the rest obtained from reference TRBV19 and TRBJ2-5, is as follows: DGGITQSPKYLFRKEGQNVTLSCEQNLNHDAMYWYRQDPGQGLRLIYYSQIVNDFQKGDIAEGYSVSREKKESFPLTVTSAQKNPTAFYLCASSAGTGFGEQYFGPGTRLLVL.

The chain combines TRBV30 with TRBJ2-1, with 11 bases identical to TRBD2. Germline V CDR1 and CDR2: GTSNPN, SVGIG (reference sequence). This CDR3 has 17 residues. After removal of 3 bases from V and 0 bases from J, the junction contained 7 bases not matched to a gene. The CDR3 is CAWRKLAGGPSYNEQFF. In nucleotides, the CDR3 is TGTGCCTGGAGGAAGCTAGCGGGAGGCCCCTCCTACAATGAGCAGTTCTTC.

This clone was recorded once. The chain has TRBV19 and TRBJ2-1; 10 bases match TRBD1. V dropped 5 bases and J dropped 8; count of bases not matched to a gene: 6. Per germline, CDR1 LNHDA and CDR2 SQIVND (reference sequence). This CDR3 region has 14 residues. DNA for the CDR3: TGTGCCAGTAGTTGGGGACAGGGGAGCGATGAGCAGTTCTTC. Protein sequence: CASSWGQGSDEQFF.

The chain carries TRBV6-5 and TRBJ2-2; 8 bases align to TRBD1. The CDR3 length is 15 residues. CDR1 MNHEY and CDR2 SVGAGI come from the germline V gene. Trimming took 4 bases from V and 6 from J; bases not matched to a gene: 7. CDR3 sequence: CASSWGQVVSGELFF. In DNA form, the CDR3 reads TGTGCCAGCAGTTGGGGACAGGTAGTCTCCGGGGAGCTGTTTTTT.

The chain recombines TRBV2 with TRBJ1-5; D is ambiguous. The germline V gene encodes CDR1 SNHLY and CDR2 FYNNEI. This CDR3 region has 15 residues. Deletions cut 3 bases from V and 2 bases from J, with 11 bases between. CDR3 residues: CASSESSSGNQPQHF. DNA of the CDR3: TGTGCCAGCAGTGAGTCCTCCTCTGGCAATCAGCCCCAGCATTTT.

The chain uses TRBV28 and TRBJ1-2; 9 bases fit TRBD1. Trimming cost V 6 bases and J 8 bases; bases outside gene matches: 10. The CDR3 has 14 amino acids. The germline CDR1 and CDR2 sequences are MDHEN and SYDVKM. Here the CDR3 DNA reads TGTGCCAGCAGGGACTATTTGGACAGGGGCGGCTACACCTTC. As protein: CASRDYLDRGGYTF.

In this sample, this clone turned up a few times. This chain uses TRBV4-1 with TRBJ1-2; 9 bases are shared with TRBD1. Germline V lookup: CDR1 MGHRA, CDR2 YSYEKL. CDR3 length: 12 amino acids. The V and J ends lost 4 bases and 11 bases, in that order; junction bases with no gene match: 5. DNA for the CDR3: TGCGCCAGCAGCCGAGGACAGGGGTGGTACACCTTC. This encodes CASSRGQGWYTF.